This T cell receptor beta chain is from a study of neurological immune-mediated disorders. In this sample, this clonotype turned up many times. Its antigen is not identified. Overall study results and limits: Private repertoires in all groups were suggested by the finding that expanded clones across subjects shared no CDR3 amino acid sequences.

PBMCs stored at -80 C, numbering 2 million, were the origin of the unsorted libraries. This CDR3 is 14 amino acids long. Trimming cost V 2 bases and J 3 bases; bases outside gene matches: 2. Germline V gene data show CDR1 as SGHDT and CDR2 as YYEEEE. With 10-nucleotide random UMIs included, cDNA was synthesized by 5'RACE. TCRdb fed the 5' RACE reads into MiXCR, producing one record per CDR3 protein. The sample includes under 85,000 distinct CDR3 sequences, 10% of them seen just once. Sample: PBMCs. J is TRBJ2-3 and V is TRBV5-6; 8 bases fit TRBD2. The sequence was obtained from a man aged 35-49 years in good health. The CDR3, as DNA: TGTGCCAGCAGCTTTGGGACTAGGACAGATACGCAGTATTTT. Its protein is CASSFGTRTDTQYF.